This T cell receptor beta chain was sequenced for a study of cytomegalovirus exposure and HLA in healthy donors. 13 Jbeta primers and 60 Vbeta primers were used for the PCR. Clones were read by immunoSEQ multiplex PCR, and TCRdb kept only the in-frame ones, dropping some. The sample has around 190,000 clones, about 77% seen once. On this clone: The antigen is undetermined.

Whole-study findings and limits: Cytomegalovirus status, reportedly, was diagnosed with high specificity and sensitivity by the classifier.

Per germline, CDR1 LNHDA and CDR2 SQIVND (reference sequence). Trimming pared 5 bases from V and 4 bases from J, leaving 12 bases between. This CDR3 contains 14 residues. The chain is built from TRBV19 and TRBJ2-1; tentatively, D is TRBD2 (5 bases). The source of this sequence is a female donor in good health and CMV-seronegative. The source material was PBMCs. CDR3 nucleotide sequence: TGTGCCAGTAGTTTGGGAGATCTTTACAATGAGCAGTTCTTC. This sequence encodes CASSLGDLYNEQFF.